The 23 T cell receptor beta chains below were found in one sample sequenced in a study of metastatic and nonmetastatic thyroid tumors. With MiXCR, TCRdb called clones anew from the PCR reads. Of roughly 16,000 clones in the sample, about 21% were seen once. All patients were treatment-naive before thyroid surgery. Sequencing input: blood. The receptors come from a female donor with papillary thyroid cancer or a benign thyroid nodule (not recorded which). Some clones in this sample may be carry-over from other donors' samples.

This clone was picked up many times. This chain joins TRBV4-3 and TRBJ2-7, with 9 bases identical to TRBD2. The V gene's germline CDR1 is LGHNA and CDR2 YSLEER. The CDR3 runs to 14 residues. Trimming at V came to 4 bases and at J to 6 bases, leaving 7 bases not matched to a gene. The CDR3 loop reads CASSRGREEAEQYF. The CDR3 coding sequence is TGCGCCAGCAGCCGCGGGAGGGAAGAGGCCGAGCAGTACTTC.

Points on this clone: As the CDR3 is not closed by the conserved phenylalanine or tryptophan, this likely results from a read error. Because the CDR3's place on the DNA is in doubt, the DNA is left out and the CDR3 is given as listed by TCRdb. This chain uses TRBV6-2 or TRBV6-3 with TRBJ2-1; TRBD2 reflects the table's D call only, with no check against the DNA. Inclusive of both ends, the CDR3 amounts to 15 amino acids. Germline V lookup: CDR1 MNHEY, CDR2 SVGEGT. CDR3 residues: CASISWLEGLGEQLY.

This clone was picked up a small number of times. The chain carries TRBV24-1 and TRBJ2-5; 9 bases align to TRBD1. Germline V gene lookup returns CDR1 KGHDR and CDR2 SFDVKD. V was clipped by 5 bases and J by 3 bases; unmatched bases: 3. The CDR3 contains 14 residues. CDR3 region: CATSGDRVKETQYF. CDR3 sequence (DNA): TGTGCCACCAGTGGGGACAGGGTAAAAGAGACCCAGTACTTC.

This clone is termed medium-sized. The rearrangement uses TRBV6-4 and TRBJ2-1, with 8 bases lining up with TRBD2. Germline assignment: CDR1 MRHNA and CDR2 SNTAGT. This CDR3 spans 14 amino acids. The J segment lost 6 bases and the V segment lost 0 bases, leaving 1 base of the junction unmatched. CDR3 sequence reads: CASSDSGLVNEQFF. CDR3 coding DNA: TGTGCCAGCAGTGACTCGGGACTAGTCAATGAGCAGTTCTTC.

This clone has just a few counts. The genes are TRBV12-3 or TRBV12-4 and TRBJ1-2, with 7 positions matching TRBD1. J gave up 2 bases and V 7 bases, and 10 bases lay outside the gene matches. The CDR3 is 15 residues long. DNA of the CDR3: TGTGCCAGCACCCCAGGCGGGACAGTCAACTATGGCTACACCTTC. It codes for CASTPGGTVNYGYTF.

The rearrangement links TRBV20-1 to TRBJ2-2, with TRBD2 as a possible D gene (5 bases). The V and J ends lost 7 bases and 2 bases respectively, with 14 bases between them. The length of the CDR3 is 14 residues. Looked up from germline, CDR1 is DFQATT and CDR2 is SNEGSKA (reference sequence). The CDR3 region has the DNA TGCAGTGTTCTGGACGGAGGAAACACCGGGGAGCTGTTTTTT. Protein: CSVLDGGNTGELFF.

The chain combines TRBV27 with TRBJ2-3; a weak D match, TRBD1 (6 bases). The V gene's germline CDR1 is MNHEY and CDR2 SMNVEV (reference sequence). CDR3 size: 15 residues. The V end lost 5 bases, the J end lost 0 bases, and 12 bases lay between the germline ends. CDR3 protein: CASSLWTASTDTQYF. CDR3 nucleotides: TGTGCCAGCAGTCTCTGGACAGCCAGCACAGATACGCAGTATTTT.

This chain connects TRBV6-4 to TRBJ2-2, with 7 bases aligning to TRBD2. CDR3 length equals 14 residues. Germline V lookup: CDR1 MRHNA, CDR2 SNTAGT. The J segment lost 3 bases and the V segment lost 6 bases, leaving 4 bases of the junction unmatched. CDR3 amino acids: CASRLATHTGELFF. The CDR3 bases are TGTGCCAGCAGACTAGCGACGCACACCGGGGAGCTGTTTTTT.

This clone is termed medium-sized. This rearrangement joins TRBV6-1 to TRBJ2-7; the D gene is possibly TRBD1 (6 bases). Germline V gives CDR1 MNHNS, CDR2 SASEGT. The CDR3 length is 17 residues. Trimming removed 5 bases from V and 1 base from J, with 21 bases in between. DNA for the CDR3: TGTGCCAGCAGTAAACGGCCGACAGGTCCAATTTCCTACGAGCAGTACTTC. Its protein is CASSKRPTGPISYEQYF.

V is TRBV24-1 and J is TRBJ2-7; 8 positions agree with TRBD1. J gave up 0 bases and V 4 bases, and 10 bases lay outside the gene matches. From germline, CDR1 is KGHDR and CDR2 SFDVKD. This CDR3 contains 17 residues. Written as DNA, the CDR3 is TGTGCCACCAGTGAACAGACAGGGACAGGAAGCTCCTACGAGCAGTACTTC. Its translation: CATSEQTGTGSSYEQYF.

This clone has just one count. The chain uses TRBV4-2 and TRBJ2-7; tentatively, D is TRBD2 (5 bases). CDR1 LGHNA and CDR2 YNFKEQ come from the germline V gene. This CDR3 contains 13 residues. With 0 bases removed from V and 5 bases from J, the gap between germline ends came to 8 bases. CDR3 DNA: TGTGCCAGCAGCCAAGATTCGGGGAACGAGCAGTACTTC. Its translation: CASSQDSGNEQYF.

This clone was recorded once. The V and J genes are TRBV5-1 and TRBJ2-2; 10 nucleotides align to TRBD2. There are 16 residues in the CDR3. V dropped 2 bases and J dropped 3; count of bases not matched to a gene: 4. Looked up from germline, CDR1 is SGHRS and CDR2 is YFSETQ. The CDR3 protein is CASSLFLAGDTGELFF. DNA of the CDR3: TGCGCCAGCAGCTTATTTCTAGCGGGAGACACCGGGGAGCTGTTTTTT.

V is TRBV4-3 and J is TRBJ1-2; a possible D gene is TRBD1 (5 bases). The CDR3 contains 17 residues. The germline gives CDR1 LGHNA, CDR2 YSLEER. As DNA, the CDR3 is TGCTTCAGCAGTCAGGGTCTAAACTCCGGGGTACGATATGGCTACACCTTC. It yields the protein CFSSQGLNSGVRYGYTF.

This clone is medium-sized by share. V and J are TRBV12-3 or TRBV12-4 and TRBJ2-1; no reliable D call. With 2 bases removed from V and 4 bases from J, the gap between germline ends came to 0 bases. CDR3 size: 11 residues. CDR3 sequence reads: CASSLYNEQFF. For the CDR3, the DNA is TGTGCCAGCAGTTTATACAATGAGCAGTTCTTC.

This clone was counted only a few times. The chain carries TRBV19 and TRBJ1-5; 7 bases map to TRBD1. CDR1 LNHDA and CDR2 SQIVND come from the germline V gene (reference sequence). CDR3 length: 15 amino acids. The trim removed 4 bases at V and 4 bases at J, leaving 7 bases unmatched. This chain's CDR3 is CASSKLGGQNQPQHF. The CDR3 coding sequence is TGTGCCAGTAGTAAACTTGGGGGACAGAATCAGCCCCAGCATTTT.

The chain is built from TRBV20-1 and TRBJ2-3, with TRBD2 matching 15 bases. CDR1 is DFQATT and CDR2 is SNEGSKA in the germline V gene (reference sequence). There are 15 residues in the CDR3. Trimming removed 6 bases from V and 6 bases from J; junction bases left unmatched: 7. The CDR3 nucleotides are TGCAGTGCACGGACTAGCGGGGGGGTGAGGGATACGCAGTATTTT. It encodes CSARTSGGVRDTQYF.

This clone was counted between two and nine times. The CDR3 end shows no conserved phenylalanine or tryptophan, and so a read error is likely. V is TRBV6-1 and J is TRBJ2-7, with D possibly matching TRBD2 (6 bases). The CDR3 covers 18 residues. Between the trimmed V and J ends, which lost 2 bases and 2 bases, there was a span of 22 bases. The germline V gene has CDR1 MNHNS and CDR2 SASEGT. This CDR3 reads CASSEWPPFGGSTYEQYS. CDR3 nucleotides: TGTGCCAGCAGTGAATGGCCCCCCTTCGGGGGATCTACCTACGAGCAGTACTCC.

This clone counts as medium-sized (0.01 to 0.1%). The CDR3 protein is CSARGPYDRANEQFF. The CDR3 nucleotides are TGCAGTGCTAGGGGACCGTACGACAGGGCTAATGAGCAGTTCTTC. The genes are TRBV20-1 and TRBJ2-1; 7 bases align to TRBD1. Germline loops: CDR1 DFQATT, CDR2 SNEGSKA (reference sequence). V gave up 3 bases and J gave up 7 bases; unmatched junction bases: 12. The CDR3 has 15 residues.

The chain joins TRBV20-1 to TRBJ1-6; 8 bases fit TRBD1. This CDR3 spans 17 amino acids. Germline V gene sequence: CDR1 DFQATT, CDR2 SNEGSKA (reference sequence). With 2 bases clipped from V and 0 bases from J, the junction kept 6 bases outside the gene matches. The CDR3, as DNA: TGCAGTGCTAGATCGGCAGGGGGCTTCTCCTATAATTCACCCCTCCACTTT. This encodes CSARSAGGFSYNSPLHF.

This clone was counted between two and nine times. This chain connects TRBV6-5 to TRBJ1-2; D is perhaps TRBD1 (6 bases). The CDR3 is 18 amino acids. The germline CDR1 and CDR2 sequences are MNHEY and SVGAGI. The V gene lost 2 bases and the J gene lost 0 bases, with 19 bases spanning the gap. The chain's CDR3 is CASSYRWGHEGTNYGYTF. CDR3 DNA: TGTGCCAGCAGTTACCGGTGGGGACACGAAGGAACTAACTATGGCTACACCTTC.

The chain uses TRBV6-1 and TRBJ2-3, with D perhaps TRBD1 (6 bases). Germline CDR1 MNHNS, CDR2 SASEGT. CDR3 length: 12 amino acids. The CDR3 reads CSGLTGGDTQYF. CDR3 nucleotides: TGTTCCGGCCTGACAGGTGGGGATACGCAGTATTTT.

This clone has a single count. The V and J genes are TRBV7-9 and TRBJ2-5; 9 nucleotides line up with TRBD1. Germline lookup yields CDR1 SEHNR and CDR2 FQNEAQ (reference sequence). V shed 10 bases and J 4 bases; nucleotides not matched to a gene: 10. CDR3 size: 14 residues. The CDR3 region is CAIRGQGIRETQYF. For the CDR3, the DNA is TGTGCCATCAGGGGACAGGGTATCCGAGAGACCCAGTACTTC.

A word on this clone: The junction does not match germline at one end; this may be a read error. The rearrangement links TRBV6-9 to TRBJ1-3; D may be TRBD1 (5 bases). CDR3 length equals 13 residues. The germline V gene has CDR1 MNHGY and CDR2 SVAAGI. CDR3 region: CASRQNSGNTIYF. CDR3 DNA sequence: TGCGCCAGCAGACAGAACTCTGGAAACACCATATATTTT.